This entry concerns a single T cell receptor beta chain. This sample's time point: newly diagnosed GD, antithyroid drugs for less than 3 months. RNA isolated from PBMCs was used to make the TCR library. CDR3 size: 15 residues. The V and J ends lost 1 base and 4 bases, in that order; junction bases with no gene match: 5. The V gene's germline CDR1 is LGHNA and CDR2 YNFKEQ. CDR3 regions were amplified by Arm-PCR using iRepertoire HTBI primers to build TCR beta libraries. How the authors handled the data: Across the samples, identification revealed around 65 TRBV and more than 11 TRBJ segments. Using its own MiXCR run on the multiplex PCR reads, TCRdb lists one record per CDR3 protein. TCRdb's processing, not the authors', yielded these V and J calls. Here the sample spans 390,000 or so distinct CDR3 sequences, roughly 10% being singletons. These data come from a study of regulatory T cells in long-lasting Graves disease.

These data also formed part of another study, on T cells in Graves' hyperthyroidism and ophthalmopathy. That work contributes: Calling Graves' hyperthyroidism stable meant ophthalmopathy did not progress within 18 months.

This TCR derives from a woman under 30 with Graves disease. Here the sequenced sample was peripheral blood mononuclear cells (PBMCs), taken at new diagnosis, from a patient treated with antithyroid drugs. V and J are TRBV4-2 and TRBJ2-5, with 8 bases matching TRBD1. In DNA form, the CDR3 reads TGTGCCAGCAGCCAAGGACAGGGGTTGATAGAGACCCAGTACTTC. This translates into CASSQGQGLIETQYF.